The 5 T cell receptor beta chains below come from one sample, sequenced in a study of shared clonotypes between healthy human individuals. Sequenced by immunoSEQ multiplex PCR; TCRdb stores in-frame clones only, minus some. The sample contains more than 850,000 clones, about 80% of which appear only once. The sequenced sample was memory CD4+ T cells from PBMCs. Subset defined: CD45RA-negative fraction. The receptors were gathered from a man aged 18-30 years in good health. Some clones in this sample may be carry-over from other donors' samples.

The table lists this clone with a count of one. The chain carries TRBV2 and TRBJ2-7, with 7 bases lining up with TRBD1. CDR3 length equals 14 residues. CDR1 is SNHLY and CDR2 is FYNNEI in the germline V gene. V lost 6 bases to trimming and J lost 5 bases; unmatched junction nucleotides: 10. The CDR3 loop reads CASRNRQGGDEQYF. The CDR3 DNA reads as TGTGCCAGCAGGAACAGACAGGGCGGCGACGAGCAGTACTTC.

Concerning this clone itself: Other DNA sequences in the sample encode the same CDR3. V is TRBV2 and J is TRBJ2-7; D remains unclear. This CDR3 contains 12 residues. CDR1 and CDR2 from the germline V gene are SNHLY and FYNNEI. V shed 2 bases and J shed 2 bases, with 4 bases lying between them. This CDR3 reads CASSETTYEQYF. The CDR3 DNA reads TGTGCCAGCAGTGAAACAACCTACGAGCAGTACTTC.

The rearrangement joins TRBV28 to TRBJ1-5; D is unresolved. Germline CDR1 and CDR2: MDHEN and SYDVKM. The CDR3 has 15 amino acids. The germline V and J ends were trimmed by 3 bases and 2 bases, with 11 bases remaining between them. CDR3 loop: CASSLAIEGNQPQHF. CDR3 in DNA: TGTGCCAGCAGTTTGGCTATTGAGGGCAATCAGCCCCAGCATTTT.

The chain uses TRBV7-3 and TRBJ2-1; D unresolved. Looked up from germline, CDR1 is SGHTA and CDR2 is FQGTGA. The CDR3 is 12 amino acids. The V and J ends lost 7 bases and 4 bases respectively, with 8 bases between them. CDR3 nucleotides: TGTGCCAGCACCCTCAGTTACAATGAGCAGTTCTTC. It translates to CASTLSYNEQFF. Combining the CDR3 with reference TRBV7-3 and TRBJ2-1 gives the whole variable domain GAGVSQTPSNKVTEKGKYVELRCDPISGHTALYWYRQSLGQGPEFLIYFQGTGAADDSGLPNDRFFAVRPEGSVSTLKIQRTERGDSAVYLCASTLSYNEQFFGPGTRLTVL.

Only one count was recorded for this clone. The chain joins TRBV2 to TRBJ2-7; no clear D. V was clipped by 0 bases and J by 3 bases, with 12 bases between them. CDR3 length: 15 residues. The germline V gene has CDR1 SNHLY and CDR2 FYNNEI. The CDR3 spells CASSEALGTYYEQYF. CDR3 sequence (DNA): TGTGCCAGCAGTGAAGCGCTCGGCACCTACTACGAGCAGTACTTC.